A single sample is the source of the 27 T cell receptor beta chains below, sequenced in a study of T cells in narcolepsy (dated by TCRdb to 2016 to 2019). The protocol used for the library was the immunoSEQ multiplex PCR assay. TCRdb limited this immuneACCESS table to in-frame rearrangements with V and J called. A share of clones is missing; checked studies link under half to unresolved V genes, and the rest is unexplained. The sample table lists 30,000 to 45,000 clones, roughly 88% of them with a count of one. Of the sample, 1.5% to 2% falls within the top ten clones. Sequences were obtained from CD45RA- memory CD4+ T cells from PBMCs. What the cell subset or site label conveys for this sample: memory T cells sorted ex vivo from peripheral blood. The receptors come from a human donor with narcolepsy.

The chain has TRBV19 and TRBJ1-6; TRBD1 aligns across 9 bases. V trimming: 5 bases; J trimming: 10 bases; junction bases outside the gene matches: 9. In germline, CDR1 is LNHDA, CDR2 SQIVND (reference sequence). The CDR3 spans 15 residues. CDR3 DNA: TGTGCCAGTAGTGTAGCCGGGACAGGGAGCTCACCCCTCCACTTT. It specifies CASSVAGTGSSPLHF.

The chain employs TRBV7-3 and TRBJ1-4, with TRBD1 as a possible D gene (6 bases). The CDR3 runs 13 residues. Trimming left V 4 bases short and J 8 bases short, with 11 bases between. Germline CDR1 is SGHTA and CDR2 is FQGTGA. Here the CDR3 DNA reads TGTGCCAGCAGCTCAAGGGGGGGAGAAAAACTGTTTTTT. Protein sequence: CASSSRGGEKLFF.

The chain combines TRBV5-1 with TRBJ2-7, with 8 bases matching TRBD1. The CDR3 consists of 14 residues. Trimming removed 4 bases from V and 7 bases from J; junction bases left unmatched: 10. In germline, CDR1 is SGHRS, CDR2 YFSETQ. CDR3 sequence reads: CASSGGQVVEEQYF. CDR3 sequence (DNA): TGCGCCAGCAGCGGGGGACAGGTGGTCGAAGAGCAGTACTTC.

The chain couples TRBV5-6 to TRBJ2-1; the D call may be TRBD1 or TRBD2 (6 bases each). The germline V gene encodes CDR1 SGHDT and CDR2 YYEEEE. The length of the CDR3 is 18 residues. Trimming removed 5 bases from V and 3 bases from J, with 24 bases in between. The CDR3 nucleotides are TGTGCCAGCAGGGGAGGAGTCAGGGGAGGAGATGGCTACAATGAGCAGTTCTTC. It translates to CASRGGVRGGDGYNEQFF.

The V gene is TRBV2, the J gene TRBJ2-5; D remains ambiguous. Trimming left V 4 bases short and J 10 bases short, with 10 bases between. CDR3 length: 11 residues. CDR1 and CDR2 (germline): SNHLY, FYNNEI. The CDR3 region is CASSGLLDQYF. CDR3 DNA sequence: TGTGCCAGCAGTGGCCTCCTTGACCAGTACTTC.

The J gene is TRBJ1-2, the V gene TRBV4-2, with TRBD1 as a possible D gene (5 bases). Trimming stripped 4 bases from V and 10 bases from J, with 16 bases between. Germline CDR1 and CDR2: LGHNA and YNFKEQ. There are 13 residues in the CDR3. CDR3 loop: CASSRGAQGIYTF. The CDR3 DNA is TGTGCCAGCAGCCGAGGCGCGCAGGGCATCTACACCTTC.

This clone was detected only once. The gene calls are TRBV9 and TRBJ1-1, with TRBD1 matching 9 bases. The CDR3 contains 12 residues. Trimming at V came to 10 bases and at J to 3 bases, leaving 4 bases not matched to a gene. Germline V gene sequence: CDR1 SGDLS, CDR2 YYNGEE. The CDR3 loop is CAGDRADTEAFF. The CDR3 DNA reads as TGTGCCGGGGACAGGGCGGACACTGAAGCTTTCTTT.

V and J are TRBV21-1 and TRBJ2-3; the DNA was not compared with TRBD1, the D call given in the table. TRBV21-1 has pseudogene status. The CDR3 covers 13 residues. CDR3 nucleotide sequence: TGTGCCAGCAGGACACGTAACGTGGATACGCAGTATTTT. It yields the protein CASRTRNVDTQYF.

This rearrangement joins TRBV27 to TRBJ1-5, with D tentatively TRBD1 (5 bases). CDR3 length: 15 residues. V dropped 3 bases and J dropped 0 bases, with 9 bases sitting between them. Germline CDR1 reads MNHEY; CDR2 reads SMNVEV (reference sequence). The CDR3 DNA reads as TGTGCCAGCAGTTTCCAGGGTTTTAGCAATCAGCCCCAGCATTTT. It specifies CASSFQGFSNQPQHF.

This clone was counted only a few times. The J gene is TRBJ1-2, the V gene TRBV6-5; 8 bases line up with TRBD1. The CDR3 has 15 amino acids. After removal of 5 bases from V and 4 bases from J, the junction contained 9 bases not matched to a gene. The germline CDR1 and CDR2 sequences are MNHEY and SVGAGI. In nucleotides, the CDR3 is TGTGCCAGCAGTATGGGCCGACAGGGGCTCTATGGCTACACCTTC. Encoded protein: CASSMGRQGLYGYTF.

The chain is built from TRBV30 and TRBJ2-7, with 11 bases fitting TRBD1. J lost 3 bases, V lost 5 bases, and 6 bases had no gene match. CDR3 size: 14 residues. In germline, CDR1 is GTSNPN, CDR2 SVGIG (reference sequence). The CDR3 nucleotides read TGTGCCTGGCTGGGACAGGGGGTAATCTACGAGCAGTACTTC. It translates to CAWLGQGVIYEQYF. Combining the CDR3 with reference TRBV30 and TRBJ2-7 gives the whole variable domain SQTIHQWPATLVQPVGSPLSLECTVEGTSNPNLYWYRQAAGRGLQLLFYSVGIGQISSEVPQNLSASRPQDRQFILSSKKLLLSDSGFYLCAWLGQGVIYEQYFGPGTRLTVT.

The chain employs TRBV27 and TRBJ2-5, with 11 bases lining up with TRBD2. This CDR3 spans 17 amino acids. Trimming cost V 7 bases and J 2 bases; bases outside gene matches: 12. CDR1 is MNHEY, CDR2 SMNVEV, per germline (reference sequence). The CDR3 DNA reads as TGTGCCAGCACCGCACTTGGACTAGCGGGTTTACAAGAGACCCAGTACTTC. Translated, it gives CASTALGLAGLQETQYF.

Written as DNA, the CDR3 is TGCGCCGGACAAGAGACCCAGTACTTC. This translates into CAGQETQYF. The chain joins TRBV10-1 to TRBJ2-5, with no clear D. V lost 11 bases and J lost 2, with 3 bases in between. Germline V CDR1 and CDR2: WNHNN, SYGVQD (reference sequence). The length of the CDR3 is 9 residues.

The chain joins TRBV5-1 to TRBJ1-1; possible D gene TRBD1, 6 bases. The CDR3 is 14 amino acids. Germline values: CDR1 SGHRS, CDR2 YFSETQ. V was trimmed by 4 bases and J by 5 bases, leaving 15 bases between them. The CDR3 DNA reads as TGCGCCAGCAGCCGCGCGGAACAGGGTACTGAAGCTTTCTTT. Translating gives CASSRAEQGTEAFF.

The V gene is TRBV5-1, the J gene TRBJ2-5; D is ambiguous. The V gene's germline CDR1 is SGHRS and CDR2 YFSETQ. The CDR3 has 13 amino acids. The germline V and J ends were trimmed by 4 bases and 3 bases, with 10 bases remaining between them. CDR3 sequence reads: CASSSRDKETQYF. The CDR3 DNA reads TGCGCCAGCAGCAGTAGAGATAAAGAGACCCAGTACTTC.

V usage is TRBV6-6 and J usage is TRBJ2-1; D uncertain. V was clipped by 2 bases and J by 7 bases, with 6 bases between them. This CDR3 region has 12 residues. The germline gives CDR1 MNHNY, CDR2 SVGAGI (reference sequence). In nucleotides, the CDR3 is TGTGCCAGCAGTTACGTAGTAAATGAGCAGTTCTTC. Translated, it gives CASSYVVNEQFF.

The rearrangement joins TRBV18 to TRBJ2-2; unclear D gene. This CDR3 is 16 amino acids long. CDR1 and CDR2 from the germline V gene are KGHSH and LQKENI. The germline V and J ends were trimmed by 2 bases and 0 bases, with 10 bases remaining between them. CDR3 sequence (DNA): TGTGCCAGCTCACCAAATTCAGCCCCGAACACCGGGGAGCTGTTTTTT. It yields the protein CASSPNSAPNTGELFF.

This clone has just a few counts. J is TRBJ2-5 and V is TRBV5-1, with a weak D call TRBD1 (5 bases). Germline-derived CDR1 and CDR2 are SGHRS and YFSETQ. V was cut by 4 bases and J by 5 bases, with 12 bases left in between. The CDR3 contains 13 residues. CDR3 DNA: TGCGCCAGCAGCCAAGGGGCTCGGGAGACCCAGTACTTC. Its translation: CASSQGARETQYF.

This chain uses TRBV7-3 with TRBJ1-1, with TRBD1 as a possible D gene (6 bases). Germline values: CDR1 SGHTA, CDR2 FQGTGA. V was shortened by 4 bases and J by 1 base, with 7 bases between the two germline ends. The CDR3 has 13 residues. The CDR3 reads CASSSGQNTEAFF. CDR3 sequence (DNA): TGTGCCAGCAGCTCGGGACAGAACACTGAAGCTTTCTTT.

DNA for the CDR3: TGTGCCAGCAGTGTTATGGCCACGGCGGATTCACCCCTCCACTTT. This gives the protein CASSVMATADSPLHF. The rearrangement links TRBV6-1 to TRBJ1-6; D gene uncertain. With 4 bases removed from V and 8 bases from J, the gap between germline ends came to 15 bases. This CDR3 has 15 amino acids. Germline CDR1 and CDR2: MNHNS and SASEGT.

In this sample, this clone turned up once. The V and J genes are TRBV21-1 and TRBJ2-5; TRBD2 reflects the table's D call only, with no check against the DNA. TRBV21-1 is classified as a pseudogene. This CDR3 has 13 residues. The CDR3 DNA reads TGTGCCAGCAGCAAAGAAGCGAGAGAGACCCAGTACTTC. As protein: CASSKEARETQYF.

This clone has just a few counts. The V call is TRBV30, the J call TRBJ2-6; either TRBD1 or TRBD2 may supply D (5 bases each). Germline CDR1 reads GTSNPN; CDR2 reads SVGIG (reference sequence). V was pared by 5 bases and J by 0 bases, with 17 bases between. This CDR3 has 17 amino acids. CDR3 residues: CAWGGLGISSGANVLTF. Here the CDR3 DNA reads TGTGCCTGGGGGGGATTGGGAATAAGCTCTGGGGCCAACGTCCTGACTTTC.

The chain recombines TRBV6-5 with TRBJ2-7, with D unclear. V lost 2 bases and J lost 2, with 4 bases in between. Germline V gene lookup returns CDR1 MNHEY and CDR2 SVGAGI. The CDR3 is made up of 12 amino acids. The CDR3 spells CASSYPTYEQYF. In nucleotides, the CDR3 is TGTGCCAGCAGTTACCCGACCTACGAGCAGTACTTC.

This clone occurred a few times. The rearrangement uses TRBV5-1 and TRBJ1-2; D is ambiguous. This CDR3 has 14 amino acids. The ends were cut back, 0 bases at V and 7 bases at J, with 13 bases in the middle. Germline assignment: CDR1 SGHRS and CDR2 YFSETQ. The CDR3 region is CASSLEQPGPGYTF. The CDR3 DNA is TGCGCCAGCAGCTTGGAACAGCCCGGCCCTGGCTACACCTTC.

In nucleotides, the CDR3 is TGTGCCAGCAGCTTCAGGGGGCACGAGCAGTACTTC. It translates to CASSFRGHEQYF. The V call is TRBV7-2, the J call TRBJ2-7; 8 bases fit TRBD1. Trimming at V came to 3 bases and at J to 5 bases, leaving 0 bases not matched to a gene. This CDR3 has 12 amino acids. Germline CDR1 is SGHTA and CDR2 is FQGNSA.

The gene calls are TRBV2 and TRBJ2-5; D possibly corresponds to TRBD2 (5 bases). CDR1 and CDR2 (germline): SNHLY, FYNNEI. There are 15 residues in the CDR3. V lost 3 bases to trimming and J lost 1 base, with 12 bases between them. The CDR3 bases are TGTGCCAGCAGTGACTCCGGGGTTCTCCAAGAGACCCAGTACTTC. It yields the protein CASSDSGVLQETQYF.

The chain employs TRBV19 and TRBJ1-4; 10 positions agree with TRBD1. V gave up 5 bases and J gave up 8 bases; unmatched junction bases: 8. Germline V gene sequence: CDR1 LNHDA, CDR2 SQIVND (reference sequence). This CDR3 is built from 15 residues. The CDR3 nucleotides are TGTGCCAGTAGTCCCCGGACAGGGGGAAAGGAAAAACTGTTTTTT. Translation gives CASSPRTGGKEKLFF.